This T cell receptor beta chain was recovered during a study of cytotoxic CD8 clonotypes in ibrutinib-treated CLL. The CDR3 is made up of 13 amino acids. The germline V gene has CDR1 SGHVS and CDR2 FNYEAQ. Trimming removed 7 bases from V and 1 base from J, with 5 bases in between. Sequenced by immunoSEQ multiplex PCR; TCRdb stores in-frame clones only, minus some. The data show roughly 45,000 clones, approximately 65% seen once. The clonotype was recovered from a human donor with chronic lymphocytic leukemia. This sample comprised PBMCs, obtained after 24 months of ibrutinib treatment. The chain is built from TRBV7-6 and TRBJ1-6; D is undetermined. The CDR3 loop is CASKGSYNSPLHF. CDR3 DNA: TGTGCCAGCAAGGGATCCTATAATTCACCCCTCCACTTT.